This TCR beta chain appears in the sequencing data of a study of neurological immune-mediated disorders. Germline V gene lookup returns CDR1 SGHRS and CDR2 YFSETQ. Trimming stripped 4 bases from V and 1 base from J, with 11 bases between. This CDR3 has 15 residues. Broader study findings: One related-CDR3 cluster, identified by phylogenetic grouping, held the repertoires of 18 of 34 multiple sclerosis patients and was a possible signature.

This clonotype was seen repeatedly, ten times or more. Its antigen is not identified. By 5'RACE with 10-nucleotide random UMIs, the cDNA was made. TCRdb redid the calling of the 5' RACE reads with MiXCR, one entry per CDR3 protein. The sample lists approximately 50,000 distinct CDR3 sequences, approximately 3.3% occurring once. This sequence joins TRBV5-1 and TRBJ2-2; either TRBD1 or TRBD2 may supply D (5 bases each). Sequencing was carried out using PBMCs. This receptor was obtained from a man in his forties with multiple sclerosis. Here the CDR3 reads CASSPGTVNTGELFF. The CDR3 coding sequence is TGCGCCAGCAGCCCAGGGACGGTGAACACCGGGGAGCTGTTTTTT.